The present TCR beta chain was sequenced within a study of shared clonotypes between healthy human individuals. Method: immunoSEQ multiplex PCR; TCRdb's copy keeps in-frame clones and lacks some. The sample consists of roughly 490,000 clones, about 79% of them appearing once. The CDR3 extends over 15 amino acids. The germline V gene has CDR1 SGDLS and CDR2 YYNGEE. Trimming took 3 bases from V and 4 from J; bases not matched to a gene: 5. Sample: PBMCs. This receptor was identified in a woman aged 40 to 50 in good health. Some clones in this sample may be carry-over from other donors' samples. The V gene is TRBV9, the J gene TRBJ1-4, with 8 bases fitting TRBD1. In nucleotides, the CDR3 is TGTGCCAGCAGCGGCCAGGGGGCCTATAATGAAAAACTGTTTTTT. It encodes CASSGQGAYNEKLFF.